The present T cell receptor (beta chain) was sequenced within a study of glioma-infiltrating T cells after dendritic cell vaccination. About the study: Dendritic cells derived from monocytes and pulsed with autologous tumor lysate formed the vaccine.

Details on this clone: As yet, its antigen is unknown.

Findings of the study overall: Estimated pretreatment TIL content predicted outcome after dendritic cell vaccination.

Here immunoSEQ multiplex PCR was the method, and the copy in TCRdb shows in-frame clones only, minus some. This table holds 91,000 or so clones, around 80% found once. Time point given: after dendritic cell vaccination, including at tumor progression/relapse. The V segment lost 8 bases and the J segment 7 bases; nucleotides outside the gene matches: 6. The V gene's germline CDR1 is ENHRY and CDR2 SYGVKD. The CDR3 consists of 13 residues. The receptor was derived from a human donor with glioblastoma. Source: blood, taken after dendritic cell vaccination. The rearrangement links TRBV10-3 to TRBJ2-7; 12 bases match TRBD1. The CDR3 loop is CAISRDRGQEQYF. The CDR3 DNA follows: TGTGCCATCTCTCGGGACAGGGGGCAAGAGCAGTACTTC.